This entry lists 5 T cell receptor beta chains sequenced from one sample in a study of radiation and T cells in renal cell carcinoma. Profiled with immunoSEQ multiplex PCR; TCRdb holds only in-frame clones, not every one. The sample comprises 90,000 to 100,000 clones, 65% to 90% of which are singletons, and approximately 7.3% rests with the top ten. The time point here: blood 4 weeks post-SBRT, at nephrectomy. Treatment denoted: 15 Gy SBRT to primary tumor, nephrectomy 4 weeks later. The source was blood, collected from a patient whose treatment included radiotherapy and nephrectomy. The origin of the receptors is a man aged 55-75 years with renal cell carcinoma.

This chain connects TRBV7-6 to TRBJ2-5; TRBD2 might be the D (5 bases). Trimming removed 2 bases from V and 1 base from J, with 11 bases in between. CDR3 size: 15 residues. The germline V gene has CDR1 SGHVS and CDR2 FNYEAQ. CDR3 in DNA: TGTGCCAGCAGCTTAATCCTAGCTGGCCAAGAGACCCAGTACTTC. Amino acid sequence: CASSLILAGQETQYF.

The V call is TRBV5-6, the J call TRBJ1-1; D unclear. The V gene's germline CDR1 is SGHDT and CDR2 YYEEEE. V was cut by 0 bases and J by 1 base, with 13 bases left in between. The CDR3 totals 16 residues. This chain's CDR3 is CASSLAVGAGNTEAFF. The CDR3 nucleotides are TGTGCCAGCAGCTTGGCTGTAGGCGCAGGGAACACTGAAGCTTTCTTT.

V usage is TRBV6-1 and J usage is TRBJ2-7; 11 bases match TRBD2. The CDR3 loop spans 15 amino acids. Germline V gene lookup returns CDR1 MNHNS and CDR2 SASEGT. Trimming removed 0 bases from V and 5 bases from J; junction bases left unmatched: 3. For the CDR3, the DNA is TGTGCCAGCAGTGAAGCTGCACTAGCGGGAGACGAGCAGTACTTC. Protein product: CASSEAALAGDEQYF.

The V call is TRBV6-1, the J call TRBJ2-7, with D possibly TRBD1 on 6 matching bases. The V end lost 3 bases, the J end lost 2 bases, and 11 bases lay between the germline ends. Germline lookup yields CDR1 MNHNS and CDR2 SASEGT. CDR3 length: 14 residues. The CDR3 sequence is CASSDLQGPYEQYF. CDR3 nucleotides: TGTGCCAGCAGTGACTTACAGGGACCCTACGAGCAGTACTTC.

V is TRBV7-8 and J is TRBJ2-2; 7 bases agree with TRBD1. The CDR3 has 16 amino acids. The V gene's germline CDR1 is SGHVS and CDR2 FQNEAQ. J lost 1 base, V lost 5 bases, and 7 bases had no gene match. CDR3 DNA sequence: TGTGCCAGCAGCAAACAAGGGACAGTGAACACCGGGGAGCTGTTTTTT. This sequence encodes CASSKQGTVNTGELFF. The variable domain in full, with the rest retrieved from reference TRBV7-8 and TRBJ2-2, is GAGVSQSPRYKVAKRGQDVALRCDPISGHVSLFWYQQALGQGPEFLTYFQNEAQLDKSGLPSDRFFAERPEGSVSTLKIQRTQQEDSAVYLCASSKQGTVNTGELFFGEGSRLTVL.